Following are 17 T cell receptor beta chains from one sample sequenced in a study of blood T cell repertoires in COVID-19 (dated by TCRdb to between 2020 and 2021). Library preparation was by the immunoSEQ multiplex PCR assay. TCRdb holds this immuneACCESS table with in-frame rearrangements only. Some clones are missing; in checked studies, unresolved V genes explain under half, and the rest has no known cause. A total of fewer than 350,000 clones appear in this sample, roughly 85% of them only once. The ten largest clones take up 2.5% of the sample. The sequencing input was PBMCs or T cells enriched from blood (not recorded which). These receptors all stem from a woman aged 45 to 65 who had recovered from COVID-19.

The table lists this clone with a count of one. The chain links TRBV19 to TRBJ2-3, with D possibly matching TRBD1 (6 bases). The CDR3 runs 17 residues. Trimming shortened V by 6 bases and J by 3 bases, and 22 bases separated the two germline ends. Germline loops: CDR1 LNHDA, CDR2 SQIVND (reference sequence). CDR3 loop: CASSYMGTSRVTDTQYF. DNA of the CDR3: TGTGCCAGTAGCTACATGGGGACAAGTAGAGTTACAGATACGCAGTATTTT. Drawing the rest from reference TRBV19 and TRBJ2-3, the complete variable domain is DGGITQSPKYLFRKEGQNVTLSCEQNLNHDAMYWYRQDPGQGLRLIYYSQIVNDFQKGDIAEGYSVSREKKESFPLTVTSAQKNPTAFYLCASSYMGTSRVTDTQYFGPGTRLTVL.

The J gene is TRBJ1-1, the V gene TRBV27, with D possibly being TRBD1 (5 bases). The V and J ends lost 7 bases and 3 bases respectively, with 21 bases between them. The CDR3 runs to 16 residues. Germline assignment: CDR1 MNHEY and CDR2 SMNVEV (reference sequence). Here the CDR3 DNA reads TGTGCCAGCAAGAGGGGACCGACGGGGAGGGACACTGAAGCTTTCTTT. Its protein is CASKRGPTGRDTEAFF.

The V and J genes are TRBV10-3 and TRBJ1-1; TRBD1 might be the D (5 bases). V lost 6 bases and J lost 6, with 14 bases in between. Germline-derived CDR1 and CDR2 are ENHRY and SYGVKD. The CDR3 extends over 13 amino acids. The CDR3 protein is CAIRQGELAEAFF. DNA of the CDR3: TGTGCCATCAGGCAGGGTGAACTTGCTGAAGCTTTCTTT.

The chain employs TRBV2 and TRBJ2-1; 9 bases match TRBD2. Trimming cost V 7 bases and J 14 bases; bases outside gene matches: 12. Germline loops: CDR1 SNHLY, CDR2 FYNNEI. This CDR3 comprises 13 residues. The CDR3 region is CASTASGLAREFF. For the CDR3, the DNA is TGTGCCAGCACCGCATCGGGACTAGCACGTGAGTTCTTC.

The chain recombines TRBV30 with TRBJ1-2; D not resolved. The CDR3 is 15 residues long. V lost 0 bases and J lost 0, with 11 bases in between. Germline V CDR1 and CDR2: GTSNPN, SVGIG (reference sequence). The CDR3 here is CAWSVPRSANYGYTF. The CDR3, as DNA: TGTGCCTGGAGTGTACCCAGGTCAGCTAACTATGGCTACACCTTC.

V is TRBV28 and J is TRBJ2-7, with 9 bases lining up with TRBD1. Germline V gene sequence: CDR1 MDHEN, CDR2 SYDVKM. The CDR3 runs 13 residues. The CDR3 DNA reads as TGTGTGACAGGGGGTTCCCCAACTTACGAGCAGTACTTC. It codes for CVTGGSPTYEQYF.

The V gene is TRBV7-3, the J gene TRBJ2-7, with D hard to call. CDR3 length: 14 residues. Germline CDR1 and CDR2: SGHTA and FQGTGA. Trimming pared 1 base from V and 1 base from J, leaving 8 bases between. DNA for the CDR3: TGTGCCAGCAGCTTAAGTCCGGGTTCCTACGAGCAGTACTTC. Residues: CASSLSPGSYEQYF.

This clone was seen once. V and J are TRBV28 and TRBJ1-3; D is undetermined. The germline V gene encodes CDR1 MDHEN and CDR2 SYDVKM. Deletions cut 8 bases from V and 3 bases from J, with 17 bases between. This CDR3 is built from 15 residues. The CDR3 DNA reads TGTGCCAGCGGGCCCCGTGCCTCCTATGGAAACACCATATATTTT. This codes for CASGPRASYGNTIYF.

The V call is TRBV25-1, the J call TRBJ1-1; TRBD1 matches 9 bases. With V trimmed by 4 bases and J by 5 bases, 8 bases remained unmatched. From germline, CDR1 is MGHDK and CDR2 SYGVNS. This CDR3 region has 15 residues. CDR3 DNA sequence: TGTGCCAGCAGTGGGATACAGGGGGCGCAAACTGAAGCTTTCTTT. Amino acid sequence: CASSGIQGAQTEAFF.

This chain uses TRBV30 with TRBJ1-5; maybe TRBD1 (5 bases). The germline gives CDR1 GTSNPN, CDR2 SVGIG (reference sequence). Trimming removed 1 base at V and 3 bases at J, with 16 bases between. This CDR3 has 16 residues. CDR3 sequence: CAWSASWLGVNQPQHF. The CDR3 bases are TGTGCCTGGAGTGCATCTTGGTTAGGGGTCAATCAGCCCCAGCATTTT.

V gene TRBV29-1 combines with J gene TRBJ1-1, with unresolved D. CDR3 length equals 15 residues. The germline V and J ends were trimmed by 5 bases and 6 bases, with 22 bases remaining between them. Germline V gene data show CDR1 as SQVTM and CDR2 as ANQGSEA. CDR3 bases: TGCAGCGTTCACGGAGGACTCCCTGGTGGAGCTGAAGCTTTCTTT. It translates to CSVHGGLPGGAEAFF.

V and J are TRBV11-3 and TRBJ2-7; maybe TRBD1 (6 bases). Germline lookup yields CDR1 SGHNT and CDR2 YENEEA. The CDR3 contains 15 residues. The V end was cut by 1 base, the J end by 3 bases, with 13 bases between. CDR3 nucleotides: TGTGCCAGCAGCTTAGGGACAGCGGTCGACTACGAGCAGTACTTC. Amino acids: CASSLGTAVDYEQYF.

V and J are TRBV3-1 (or the pseudogene TRBV3-2) and TRBJ2-3, with 15 bases aligning to TRBD2. This CDR3 comprises 16 residues. Per germline, CDR1 LGHDT and CDR2 YNNKEL (reference sequence). After removal of 4 bases from V and 6 bases from J, the junction contained 5 bases not matched to a gene. CDR3 nucleotides: TGTGCCAGCAGCCCCGGGACTAGCGGGGGGTTCGATACGCAGTATTTT. Its translation: CASSPGTSGGFDTQYF.

This chain uses TRBV9 with TRBJ1-3, with a weak D call TRBD1 (5 bases). The CDR3 extends over 15 amino acids. CDR1 is SGDLS and CDR2 is YYNGEE in the germline V gene. With 0 bases removed from V and 4 bases from J, the gap between germline ends came to 11 bases. The CDR3 spells CASSVGRAWGNTIYF. The CDR3 nucleotides read TGTGCCAGCAGCGTAGGCAGGGCCTGGGGAAACACCATATATTTT.

This clone came up a few times. This chain links TRBV10-1 with TRBJ2-3; TRBD2 aligns across 9 bases. V was clipped by 1 base and J by 5 bases; unmatched bases: 7. The CDR3 totals 16 residues. In germline, CDR1 is WNHNN, CDR2 SYGVQD (reference sequence). The CDR3 bases are TGCGCCAGCAGTGAGTTCGCGGGGGGGCCGGGAGATACGCAGTATTTT. This gives the protein CASSEFAGGPGDTQYF.

The genes are TRBV19 and TRBJ2-7, with 9 bases that match TRBD1. Germline CDR1 is LNHDA and CDR2 is SQIVND (reference sequence). V was pared by 10 bases and J by 6 bases, with 4 bases of the junction left unmatched. The CDR3 length is 11 residues. The CDR3 region is CATRQGGEQYF. CDR3 nucleotides: TGTGCCACCCGACAGGGGGGCGAGCAGTACTTC. The full variable domain, with the rest looked up from reference TRBV19 and TRBJ2-7, is DGGITQSPKYLFRKEGQNVTLSCEQNLNHDAMYWYRQDPGQGLRLIYYSQIVNDFQKGDIAEGYSVSREKKESFPLTVTSAQKNPTAFYLCATRQGGEQYFGPGTRLTVT.

This clone appeared once. The rearrangement joins TRBV7-2 to TRBJ2-7; 11 nucleotides agree with TRBD2. The trim removed 3 bases at V and 2 bases at J, leaving 0 bases unmatched. This CDR3 spans 14 amino acids. CDR1 and CDR2 (germline): SGHTA, FQGNSA. The CDR3 is CASSFSGRAYEQYF. For the CDR3, the DNA is TGTGCCAGCAGCTTTAGCGGGAGGGCCTACGAGCAGTACTTC.